This entry lists 18 T cell receptor beta chains sequenced from one sample in a study of T cells in Graves' hyperthyroidism and ophthalmopathy. The CDR3 regions of TCR beta were amplified from RNA transcripts. Researchers ran a first-round RT-PCR on the TCR CDR3 using the HTBI primer set. TCRdb reprocessed the multiplex PCR reads with MiXCR, giving one entry per CDR3 protein. This sample has hundreds of thousands of distinct CDR3 sequences, with around 16% found just once. Input material: blood. These receptors all stem from a woman aged 30 to 39 with Graves' hyperthyroidism.

This clonotype has at least ten counts. V is TRBV15 and J is TRBJ2-7; D is undetermined. CDR1 is LNHNV and CDR2 is YYDKDF in the germline V gene (reference sequence). CDR3 length: 15 amino acids. The V and J ends lost 0 bases and 3 bases respectively, with 12 bases between them. The CDR3 bases are TGTGCCACCAGCAGAGAACCACTGCGTGGCTACGAGCAGTACTTC. Translated: CATSREPLRGYEQYF.

As to this clonotype: The DNA is omitted, as the CDR3 cannot be located on it reliably, and the CDR3 follows TCRdb's listing. The chain links TRBV19 to TRBJ2-7; the listed D gene, TRBD2, was not tested against the DNA. The germline CDR1 and CDR2 sequences are LNHDA and SQIVND (reference sequence). The CDR3 comprises 18 residues, both ends counted. The CDR3 region is CASTAQGRASSTSGEQYF.

This chain links TRBV12-3 or TRBV12-4 with TRBJ1-2; 8 bases are a match to TRBD1. The length of the CDR3 is 14 residues. The V and J ends lost 4 bases and 3 bases, in that order; junction bases with no gene match: 4. For the CDR3, the DNA is TGTGCCAGCAGTTCCAGGGGGCGGGACTATGGCTACACCTTC. Amino acid sequence: CASSSRGRDYGYTF.

This clonotype was observed a few times. This CDR3 reads CASSLGGVRNEQFF. The CDR3 DNA follows: TGTGCCAGCAGCTTAGGAGGGGTTCGGAATGAGCAGTTCTTC. The rearrangement joins TRBV7-2 to TRBJ2-1; D tentatively fits TRBD1 or TRBD2 (5 bases each). V was clipped by 1 base and J by 7 bases, with 11 bases between them. This CDR3 is 14 amino acids long. Germline CDR1 and CDR2: SGHTA and FQGNSA. The full variable domain, its missing parts supplied by reference TRBV7-2 and TRBJ2-1, is GAGVSQSPSNKVTEKGKDVELRCDPISGHTALYWYRQSLGQGLEFLIYFQGNSAPDKSGLPSDRFSAERTGGSVSTLTIQRTQQEDSAVYLCASSLGGVRNEQFFGPGTRLTVL.

This clonotype occurred many times. The J gene is TRBJ2-1, the V gene TRBV11-2; no definite D call. Trimming took off 3 bases at V and 15 bases at J, with 15 bases between the two ends. The germline CDR1 and CDR2 sequences are SGHAT and FQNNGV. This CDR3 contains 12 residues. CDR3 region: CASSLDFTMPFF. In DNA, the CDR3 is TGTGCCAGCAGCTTGGATTTCACTATGCCGTTCTTC.

Ten or more counts support this clonotype. The J gene is TRBJ2-1, the V gene TRBV20-1; TRBD2 might be the D (6 bases). Trimming stripped 3 bases from V and 2 bases from J, with 17 bases between. The CDR3 consists of 16 residues. The germline V gene has CDR1 DFQATT and CDR2 SNEGSKA (reference sequence). The CDR3 DNA reads as TGCAGTGCTAGGTCTGGGCTAGCGAGGGCCTACAATGAGCAGTTCTTC. It encodes CSARSGLARAYNEQFF.

This chain joins TRBV11-3 and TRBJ1-2; unclear D gene. V lost 5 bases, J lost 5 bases, and 15 bases lay in between. The CDR3 loop spans 14 amino acids. Germline V gives CDR1 SGHNT, CDR2 YENEEA. The CDR3 protein is CASSLPAAPYGYTF. The DNA of the CDR3 is TGTGCCAGCAGCCTACCGGCAGCACCTTATGGCTACACCTTC.

V gene TRBV3-1 combines with J gene TRBJ2-7; D is possibly TRBD1 or TRBD2 (5 bases each). Trimming removed 1 base at V and 4 bases at J, with 20 bases between. The CDR3 spans 17 residues. CDR1 is LGHDT, CDR2 YNNKEL, per germline (reference sequence). The CDR3 nucleotides are TGTGCCAGCAGCCAAGTTTTTGTTGTGGGACCAGGATACGAGCAGTACTTC. Protein sequence: CASSQVFVVGPGYEQYF.

This clonotype was picked up many times. This chain connects TRBV11-1 to TRBJ1-1, with D perhaps TRBD1 (5 bases). Trimming cost V 5 bases and J 5 bases, with 18 bases left between them. Germline CDR1 reads SGHAT; CDR2 reads FQDESV (reference sequence). The CDR3 sequence is 15 residues long. CDR3 coding DNA: TGTGCCAGCAGCGTGACGGGACTAAGAGGGACTGAAGCTTTCTTT. This gives the protein CASSVTGLRGTEAFF.

The V gene is TRBV20-1, the J gene TRBJ2-3, with 13 bases lining up with TRBD2. Germline CDR1 and CDR2: DFQATT and SNEGSKA (reference sequence). The CDR3 totals 15 residues. After removal of 6 bases from V and 2 bases from J, the junction contained 5 bases not matched to a gene. The CDR3, as DNA: TGCAGTGCAACCGGGACTAGCGGGGTCACAGATACGCAGTATTTT. Protein: CSATGTSGVTDTQYF.

The chain links TRBV20-1 to TRBJ2-1, with TRBD2 identical over 12 bases. Germline V gene lookup returns CDR1 DFQATT and CDR2 SNEGSKA (reference sequence). The CDR3 runs 16 residues. V shed 0 bases and J 6 bases; nucleotides not matched to a gene: 6. The CDR3 loop reads CSARDRRLAGVNEQFF. Here the CDR3 DNA reads TGCAGTGCTAGAGATCGAAGACTAGCGGGAGTCAATGAGCAGTTCTTC.

In this sample, this clonotype turned up a few times. This chain joins TRBV20-1 and TRBJ1-3, with D perhaps TRBD1 (5 bases). Germline values: CDR1 DFQATT, CDR2 SNEGSKA (reference sequence). This CDR3 spans 13 amino acids. CDR3 amino acids: CSAWGRGRNTIYF. CDR3 in DNA: TGCAGCGCCTGGGGGAGGGGCCGAAACACCATATATTTT.

The CDR3: CASSIGTGQTNEQFF. In DNA form, the CDR3 reads TGTGCCAGTAGTATAGGGACAGGTCAGACCAATGAGCAGTTCTTC. The rearrangement joins TRBV19 to TRBJ2-1, with 7 bases fitting TRBD1. The length of the CDR3 is 15 residues. Germline V gives CDR1 LNHDA, CDR2 SQIVND (reference sequence). J lost 6 bases, V lost 1 base, and 6 bases had no gene match.

This clonotype has at least ten counts. The CDR3 DNA sequence: TGTGCCAGCAGTGATTGGACAGGGGGTAACGATGAGCAGTACTTC. Encoded protein: CASSDWTGGNDEQYF. The chain recombines TRBV6-1 with TRBJ2-7; 10 bases are shared with TRBD1. The CDR3 has 15 residues. Germline V CDR1 and CDR2: MNHNS, SASEGT. V shed 3 bases, J shed 7 bases, and the junction held 9 bases outside the gene matches.

This clonotype was observed many times. The CDR3 DNA reads as TGCGCCAGCAGCGTCGGGACAGGGGGCCAGCCCCAGCATTTT. Amino acids: CASSVGTGGQPQHF. The chain couples TRBV5-1 to TRBJ1-5; 12 bases are shared with TRBD1. V was clipped by 4 bases and J by 7 bases; unmatched bases: 3. CDR1 is SGHRS, CDR2 YFSETQ, per germline. The CDR3 has 14 residues.

This clonotype was picked up a small number of times. The rearrangement links TRBV9 to TRBJ1-2; TRBD1 matches at 7 bases. From germline, CDR1 is SGDLS and CDR2 YYNGEE. V lost 1 base and J lost 6; bases outside the gene matches: 6. The CDR3 contains 14 residues. CDR3 DNA sequence: TGTGCCAGCAGCGTAACCTCCGGGACAGATGGCTACACCTTC. Translating it yields CASSVTSGTDGYTF.

The chain links TRBV27 to TRBJ2-1; possibly TRBD1 for D (6 bases). V shed 1 base and J shed 1 base, with 17 bases lying between them. Germline V lookup: CDR1 MNHEY, CDR2 SMNVEV (reference sequence). This CDR3 is built from 18 residues. Here the CDR3 DNA reads TGTGCCAGCAGTTTATTCCCGGACCTAGGGGGATCCTACAATGAGCAGTTCTTC. This encodes CASSLFPDLGGSYNEQFF.

The chain links TRBV5-1 to TRBJ2-1, with 9 bases identical to TRBD2. The CDR3 runs to 15 residues. Trimming took 4 bases from V and 7 from J; bases not matched to a gene: 9. The germline gives CDR1 SGHRS, CDR2 YFSETQ. The CDR3 DNA sequence: TGCGCCAGCAGCGCGGGGGGGGAGCAGGGGAATGAGCAGTTCTTC. This codes for CASSAGGEQGNEQFF.